This paragraph covers one T cell receptor (beta chain) sequence. Its antigen is unknown. This entry comes from a study of T cell repertoires in cytomegalovirus infection. Study at large: Recently identified HLA-C-restricted CMV epitopes were among the peptides used. Shared public TCR beta signatures pointed to both CMV infection and a matching HLA type.

General study results and limits: HLA-C-restricted TCR beta clonotypes specific for CMV led the ex vivo response.

Germline V CDR1 and CDR2: DFQATT, SNEGSKA (reference sequence). V was cut by 3 bases and J by 4 bases, with 13 bases left in between. The CDR3 sequence is 13 residues long. A single record per CDR3 protein comes from TCRdb applying MiXCR to the reads. The data hold 700,000 to 850,000 distinct CDR3 sequences, with about 33% observed a single time. The receptor was derived from a human donor in good health (CMV status not recorded). Some clones in this sample may be carry-over from other donors' samples. The input for sequencing was cultured CD8+ T cells from PBMCs, taken from culture after CMV antigen stimulation. V usage is TRBV20-1 and J usage is TRBJ2-7; D not certain. This CDR3 is CSASNLGPYEQYF. DNA for the CDR3: TGCAGTGCTAGTAATCTTGGGCCTTACGAGCAGTACTTC.